This T cell receptor beta chain was profiled in a study of OX40 agonist ivuxolimab in advanced cancers. In regard to this clone: Its antigen remains unidentified.

General observations from the study: Averaging showed that CD8+ T cells had more expanded clones than CD4+ did.

From germline, CDR1 is MNHEY and CDR2 SMNVEV (reference sequence). V lost 6 bases to trimming and J lost 3 bases, with 12 bases between them. This CDR3 comprises 14 residues. Measured with immunoSEQ multiplex PCR; TCRdb has only the in-frame clones, and not every one. The sample holds 60,000 to 85,000 clones, 87% seen once. The chain employs TRBV27 and TRBJ2-1; D remains ambiguous. Sequenced material: CD4+ or CD8+ T cells sorted from blood, taken in a trial of the OX40 agonist ivuxolimab. The TCR originated in an adult with an advanced solid tumor such as melanoma, head and neck, liver or kidney cancer. The CDR3 sequence: CASRSPGVYNEQFF. The CDR3 DNA reads as TGTGCCAGCAGGTCTCCGGGCGTCTACAATGAGCAGTTCTTC.